The T cell receptor beta chain described here comes from a study of cytomegalovirus exposure and HLA in healthy donors. Study observations and caveats: The classifier reportedly diagnosed cytomegalovirus status with high specificity and sensitivity. The CMV antigen specificity of a few CMV-associated chains was confirmed through in vitro analysis. In a later analysis, a genetic analysis reported fewer productive-TCR N-insertions in an Asian-associated ancestry cluster than the cohort average. Common viral pathogens (according to a later analysis) appeared linked to several of the most significant clusters.

Notes on this clone: What it recognizes is unknown.

60 Vbeta and 13 Jbeta primers were used in PCR. Data came from immunoSEQ multiplex PCR; TCRdb stores just in-frame clones and leaves some out. The table records 150,000 to 200,000 clones, about four fifths of them present only once. Trimming at V came to 7 bases and at J to 15 bases, leaving 9 bases not matched to a gene. The CDR3 length is 11 residues. Germline CDR1 MDHEN, CDR2 SYDVKM. This sequence was found in a boy between 10 and 17 years old in good health and CMV-seronegative. The sequenced sample was PBMCs. The chain carries TRBV28 and TRBJ2-1; 7 positions match TRBD2. The CDR3 sequence is CASISREGRFF. For the CDR3, the DNA is TGTGCCAGCATTTCAAGGGAGGGGAGGTTCTTC.